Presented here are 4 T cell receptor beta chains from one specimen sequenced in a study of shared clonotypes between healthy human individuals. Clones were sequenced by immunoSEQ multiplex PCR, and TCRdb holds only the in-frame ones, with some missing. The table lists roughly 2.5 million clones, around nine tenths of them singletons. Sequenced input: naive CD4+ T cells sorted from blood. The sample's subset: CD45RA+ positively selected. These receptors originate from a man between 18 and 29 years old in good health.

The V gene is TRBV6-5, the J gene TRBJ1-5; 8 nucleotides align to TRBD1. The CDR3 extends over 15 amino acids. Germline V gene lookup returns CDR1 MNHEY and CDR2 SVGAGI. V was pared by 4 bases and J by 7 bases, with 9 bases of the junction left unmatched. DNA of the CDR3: TGTGCCAGCAGTTCGCAGGGGGCGCCGGGGCAGCCCCAGCATTTT. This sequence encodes CASSSQGAPGQPQHF.

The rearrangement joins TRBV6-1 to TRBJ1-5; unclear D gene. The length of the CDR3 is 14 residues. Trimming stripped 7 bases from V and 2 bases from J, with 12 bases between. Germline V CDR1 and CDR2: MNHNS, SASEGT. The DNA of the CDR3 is TGTGCCAGCACCCAAGAATGGGGCAATCAGCCCCAGCATTTT. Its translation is CASTQEWGNQPQHF.

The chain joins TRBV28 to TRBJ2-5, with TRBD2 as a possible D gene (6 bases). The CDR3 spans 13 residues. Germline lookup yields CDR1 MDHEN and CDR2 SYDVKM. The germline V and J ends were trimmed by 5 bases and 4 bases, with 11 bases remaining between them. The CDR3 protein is CASSGMGGETQYF. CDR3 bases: TGTGCCAGCAGTGGGATGGGGGGAGAGACCCAGTACTTC.

The CDR3 bases are TGTGCCAGCGCCTCCGGAGGGAGCACCGGGGAGCTGTTTTTT. Its translation: CASASGGSTGELFF. The chain has TRBV7-2 and TRBJ2-2; maybe TRBD2 (6 bases). Germline CDR1 and CDR2: SGHTA and FQGNSA. With 8 bases removed from V and 4 bases from J, the gap between germline ends came to 14 bases. The CDR3 length is 14 residues.